The 25 T cell receptor beta chains listed next were all sequenced from one sample in a study of blood T cell repertoires in COVID-19. Clones were read by immunoSEQ multiplex PCR, and TCRdb kept only the in-frame ones, dropping some. In the table there are approximately 89,000 clones, 92% of which are singletons. The sample comprised peripheral blood. These receptors were collected from a woman aged 60-75 years with active COVID-19.

This clone was seen more than once but under ten times. The chain is built from TRBV7-8 and TRBJ1-2; D remains unclear. The length of the CDR3 is 14 residues. CDR1 is SGHVS and CDR2 is FQNEAQ in the germline V gene. The ends were cut back, 2 bases at V and 0 bases at J, with 7 bases in the middle. CDR3 sequence reads: CASSLSSTNYGYTF. The CDR3 region has the DNA TGTGCCAGCAGCTTATCGAGTACTAACTATGGCTACACCTTC.

This rearrangement joins TRBV2 to TRBJ1-6; 9 positions match TRBD1. V lost 6 bases, J lost 3 bases, and 3 bases stayed unmatched. The CDR3 has 15 amino acids. Looked up from germline, CDR1 is SNHLY and CDR2 is FYNNEI. CDR3 amino acids: CASSRTGDYNSPLHF. CDR3 bases: TGTGCCAGCAGCCGGACAGGGGACTATAATTCACCCCTCCACTTT.

The V and J genes are TRBV24-1 and TRBJ2-3; 13 bases are a match to TRBD2. This CDR3 comprises 20 residues. The trim removed 2 bases at V and 1 base at J, leaving 11 bases unmatched. Germline CDR1 reads KGHDR; CDR2 reads SFDVKD. The CDR3 region is CATSDYSPGLAGWGTDTQYF. In DNA form, the CDR3 reads TGTGCCACCAGTGATTACTCCCCGGGACTAGCGGGATGGGGCACAGATACGCAGTATTTT.

The CDR3 sequence: CASSQLQGTDTQYF. CDR3 sequence (DNA): TGTGCCAGCAGCCAGTTACAGGGTACAGATACGCAGTATTTT. V usage is TRBV5-5 and J usage is TRBJ2-3; D may be TRBD1 (6 bases). V lost 4 bases to trimming and J lost 3 bases, with 12 bases between them. The CDR3 sequence is 14 residues long. CDR1 SGHKS and CDR2 YYEKEE come from the germline V gene (reference sequence).

The chain combines TRBV6-6 with TRBJ1-4; D gene ambiguous. Germline V gene lookup returns CDR1 MNHNY and CDR2 SVGAGI (reference sequence). The CDR3 has 15 amino acids. Trimming stripped 2 bases from V and 5 bases from J, with 12 bases between. In nucleotides, the CDR3 is TGTGCCAGCAGTTACGCGGGAAACGGGAATGAAAAACTGTTTTTT. Translating it yields CASSYAGNGNEKLFF.

This chain connects TRBV18 to TRBJ2-5; 9 nucleotides align to TRBD2. Germline trimming cut 0 bases from V and 5 bases from J; bases unmatched to any gene: 4. CDR3 length: 15 amino acids. Germline-derived CDR1 and CDR2 are KGHSH and LQKENI. CDR3 DNA sequence: TGTGCCAGCTCACCACCGCGGACTAGCGATGAGACCCAGTACTTC. Protein product: CASSPPRTSDETQYF.

CDR3 in DNA: TGTGCCAGCTCAACCGGGACAGCGATGAACACCGGGGAGCTGTTTTTT. Its protein product is CASSTGTAMNTGELFF. The chain couples TRBV18 to TRBJ2-2; 7 nucleotides agree with TRBD1. CDR3 length: 16 residues. Germline CDR1 and CDR2: KGHSH and LQKENI. V trimming: 5 bases; J trimming: 1 base; junction bases outside the gene matches: 7.

This rearrangement joins TRBV10-3 to TRBJ1-4; 7 bases match TRBD1. The CDR3 consists of 14 residues. CDR1 is ENHRY and CDR2 is SYGVKD in the germline V gene. V lost 3 bases and J lost 5; bases outside the gene matches: 3. CDR3 in amino acids: CAISDPDRNEKLFF. The CDR3 coding sequence is TGTGCCATCAGTGACCCGGACAGGAATGAAAAACTGTTTTTT.

V is TRBV30 and J is TRBJ2-3, with a weak D call TRBD2 (7 bases). The CDR3 consists of 16 residues. V lost 4 bases to trimming and J lost 2 bases, with 19 bases between them. Germline V gene sequence: CDR1 GTSNPN, CDR2 SVGIG (reference sequence). The CDR3 DNA reads TGTGCCTGGAAGGGGGGGTGGGCCGGACCCACAGATACGCAGTATTTT. The encoded protein is CAWKGGWAGPTDTQYF.

V gene TRBV11-2 combines with J gene TRBJ1-5, with TRBD1 matching over 7 bases. This CDR3 contains 15 residues. Germline assignment: CDR1 SGHAT and CDR2 FQNNGV. V dropped 5 bases and J dropped 3; count of bases not matched to a gene: 7. Written as DNA, the CDR3 is TGTGCCAGCAGCCCGCGCAGGGGGGACAATCAGCCCCAGCATTTT. Amino acid sequence: CASSPRRGDNQPQHF.

The chain joins TRBV19 to TRBJ1-6, with TRBD1 matching over 9 bases. V lost 5 bases and J lost 7; bases outside the gene matches: 9. This CDR3 contains 16 residues. In germline, CDR1 is LNHDA, CDR2 SQIVND (reference sequence). The CDR3 protein is CASSLGTGRGNSPLHF. The DNA for the CDR3 is TGTGCCAGTAGTCTGGGGACAGGGCGCGGGAATTCACCCCTCCACTTT. Variable domain in full (rest from reference TRBV19 and TRBJ1-6): DGGITQSPKYLFRKEGQNVTLSCEQNLNHDAMYWYRQDPGQGLRLIYYSQIVNDFQKGDIAEGYSVSREKKESFPLTVTSAQKNPTAFYLCASSLGTGRGNSPLHFGNGTRLTVT.

The chain uses TRBV19 and TRBJ2-5; 7 positions agree with TRBD1. V was clipped by 4 bases and J by 5 bases; unmatched bases: 10. The CDR3 has 15 amino acids. Germline CDR1 is LNHDA and CDR2 is SQIVND (reference sequence). Here the CDR3 reads CASSTPTGLWETQYF. DNA for the CDR3: TGTGCCAGTAGTACACCGACAGGGTTGTGGGAGACCCAGTACTTC.

The V gene is TRBV11-1, the J gene TRBJ1-4, with 7 bases fitting TRBD1. Unmatched junction bases numbered 4, after V lost 5 bases and J lost 1 base. The germline V gene has CDR1 SGHAT and CDR2 FQDESV (reference sequence). This CDR3 comprises 15 residues. CDR3 region: CASSRRTGTNEKLFF. CDR3 DNA sequence: TGTGCCAGCAGCCGTCGGACAGGAACTAATGAAAAACTGTTTTTT.

The chain has TRBV7-8 and TRBJ2-7, with 15 bases that match TRBD2. Germline-derived CDR1 and CDR2 are SGHVS and FQNEAQ. CDR3 length: 18 residues. V lost 5 bases and J lost 4; bases outside the gene matches: 12. The CDR3 sequence is CASSKGLAGGSRGYEQYF. The CDR3 bases are TGTGCCAGCAGCAAGGGACTAGCGGGAGGATCGAGGGGGTACGAGCAGTACTTC.

The V and J genes are TRBV5-1 and TRBJ1-6; the match to TRBD1 covers 8 bases. Trimming took 0 bases from V and 8 from J; bases not matched to a gene: 4. The CDR3 loop spans 15 amino acids. Germline CDR1 SGHRS, CDR2 YFSETQ. The CDR3 protein is CASSLAGQGYSPLHF. The CDR3 bases are TGCGCCAGCAGCTTGGCAGGACAGGGCTATTCACCCCTCCACTTT.

The chain is built from TRBV7-2 and TRBJ2-7, with 10 bases fitting TRBD1. Germline CDR1 reads SGHTA; CDR2 reads FQGNSA. Unmatched junction bases numbered 6, after V lost 5 bases and J lost 2 bases. The CDR3 is made up of 15 amino acids. Here the CDR3 reads CASSPRGTGAYEQYF. The CDR3 region has the DNA TGTGCCAGCAGCCCAAGGGGGACAGGGGCCTACGAGCAGTACTTC. Combining the CDR3 with reference TRBV7-2 and TRBJ2-7 gives the whole variable domain GAGVSQSPSNKVTEKGKDVELRCDPISGHTALYWYRQSLGQGLEFLIYFQGNSAPDKSGLPSDRFSAERTGGSVSTLTIQRTQQEDSAVYLCASSPRGTGAYEQYFGPGTRLTVT.

The J gene is TRBJ2-3, the V gene TRBV6-4; 7 bases fit TRBD1. Germline values: CDR1 MRHNA, CDR2 SNTAGT. Trimming removed 6 bases from V and 2 bases from J; junction bases left unmatched: 8. This CDR3 spans 15 amino acids. DNA of the CDR3: TGTGCCAGCAGCCTGGGACAGACATACACAGATACGCAGTATTTT. Translated, it gives CASSLGQTYTDTQYF.

This chain uses TRBV4-3 with TRBJ2-7; no firm D call. The CDR3 runs 15 residues. Trimming pared 1 base from V and 1 base from J, leaving 11 bases between. CDR1 is LGHNA, CDR2 YSLEER, per germline. The CDR3 spells CASSQGLVQSYEQYF. The DNA of the CDR3 is TGCGCCAGCAGCCAAGGATTGGTTCAGTCCTACGAGCAGTACTTC.

V gene TRBV18 combines with J gene TRBJ1-6, with 8 positions matching TRBD1. This CDR3 has 20 residues. Germline values: CDR1 KGHSH, CDR2 LQKENI. The V segment lost 3 bases and the J segment 3 bases; nucleotides outside the gene matches: 16. In nucleotides, the CDR3 is TGTGCCAGCTCACCCCAGGGGGCGCTCGTAATTGGGGGCTATAATTCACCCCTCCACTTT. Its protein product is CASSPQGALVIGGYNSPLHF.

The chain joins TRBV27 to TRBJ1-2; D might be TRBD1 (6 bases). Trimming pared 5 bases from V and 8 bases from J, leaving 18 bases between. Germline CDR1 and CDR2: MNHEY and SMNVEV (reference sequence). CDR3 length equals 14 residues. DNA for the CDR3: TGTGCCAGCAGTCCCTGGGACACTCGAGGAGGCTACACCTTC. Translation: CASSPWDTRGGYTF.

The chain joins TRBV19 to TRBJ2-1; TRBD1 might be the D (5 bases). Germline V gene sequence: CDR1 LNHDA, CDR2 SQIVND (reference sequence). Trimming took off 5 bases at V and 1 base at J, with 15 bases between the two ends. The CDR3 totals 16 residues. The CDR3 DNA reads TGTGCCAGTAGTCAACGACAGATCCTTTCCTACAATGAGCAGTTCTTC. The encoded protein is CASSQRQILSYNEQFF. The full variable domain, rest sourced from reference TRBV19 and TRBJ2-1, is DGGITQSPKYLFRKEGQNVTLSCEQNLNHDAMYWYRQDPGQGLRLIYYSQIVNDFQKGDIAEGYSVSREKKESFPLTVTSAQKNPTAFYLCASSQRQILSYNEQFFGPGTRLTVL.

The J gene is TRBJ2-5, the V gene TRBV5-6, with 7 bases identical to TRBD2. CDR1 is SGHDT and CDR2 is YYEEEE in the germline V gene. The V segment lost 0 bases and the J segment 4 bases; nucleotides outside the gene matches: 6. The CDR3 consists of 15 residues. The CDR3 spells CASSLGLAWRETQYF. CDR3 sequence (DNA): TGTGCCAGCAGCTTGGGACTAGCTTGGAGAGAGACCCAGTACTTC.

The sample holds a few counts of this clone. V usage is TRBV28 and J usage is TRBJ1-1; tentative D call: TRBD1 (6 bases). Germline CDR1 is MDHEN and CDR2 is SYDVKM. CDR3 length: 21 residues. V was pared by 2 bases and J by 0 bases, with 28 bases between. The CDR3: CASSLSRNRAKIKHMNTEAFF. For the CDR3, the DNA is TGTGCCAGCAGTTTAAGCAGGAACAGGGCAAAGATCAAACATATGAACACTGAAGCTTTCTTT.

The chain couples TRBV9 to TRBJ2-7; 13 bases are a match to TRBD2. The CDR3 length is 21 residues. Germline V gene lookup returns CDR1 SGDLS and CDR2 YYNGEE. V lost 4 bases and J lost 6; bases outside the gene matches: 25. CDR3 sequence reads: CASSPRTGLAGVYAPGAEQYF. CDR3 nucleotides: TGTGCCAGCAGCCCACGTACCGGACTAGCGGGAGTTTACGCACCGGGAGCCGAGCAGTACTTC.

This clone was counted only a few times. This chain uses TRBV28 with TRBJ2-4, with 7 positions matching TRBD1. With V trimmed by 7 bases and J by 1 base, 4 bases remained unmatched. In germline, CDR1 is MDHEN, CDR2 SYDVKM. CDR3 length: 14 residues. CDR3 region: CASTLGQAKNIQYF. CDR3 nucleotide sequence: TGTGCCAGCACCCTGGGACAGGCCAAAAACATTCAGTACTTC.